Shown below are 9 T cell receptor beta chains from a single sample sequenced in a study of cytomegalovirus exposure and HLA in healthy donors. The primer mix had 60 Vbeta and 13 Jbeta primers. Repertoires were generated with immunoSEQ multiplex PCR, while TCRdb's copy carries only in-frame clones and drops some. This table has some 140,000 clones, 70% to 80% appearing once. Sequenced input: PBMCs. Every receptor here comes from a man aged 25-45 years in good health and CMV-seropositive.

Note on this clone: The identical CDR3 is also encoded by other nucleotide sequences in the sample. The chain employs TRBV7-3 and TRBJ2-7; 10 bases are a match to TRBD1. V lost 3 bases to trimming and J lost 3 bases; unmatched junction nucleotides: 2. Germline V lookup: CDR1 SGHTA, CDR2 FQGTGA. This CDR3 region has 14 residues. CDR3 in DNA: TGTGCCAGCAGCTTGGGACAGGGGAACTACGAGCAGTACTTC. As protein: CASSLGQGNYEQYF.

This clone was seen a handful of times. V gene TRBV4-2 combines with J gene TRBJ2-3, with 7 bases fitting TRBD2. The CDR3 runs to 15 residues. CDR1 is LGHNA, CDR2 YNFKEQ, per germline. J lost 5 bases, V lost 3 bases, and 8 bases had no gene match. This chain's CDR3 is CASSHDPGGGDTQYF. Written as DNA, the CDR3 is TGTGCCAGCAGCCATGACCCTGGGGGGGGAGATACGCAGTATTTT.

This CDR3 reads CASSYPPGQGDPEAFF. The CDR3 coding sequence is TGTGCCAGCAGTTACCCGCCGGGACAGGGGGACCCGGAAGCTTTCTTT. This chain links TRBV6-5 with TRBJ1-1; 11 positions match TRBD1. Germline-derived CDR1 and CDR2 are MNHEY and SVGAGI. V dropped 2 bases and J dropped 8; count of bases not matched to a gene: 10. This CDR3 contains 16 residues.

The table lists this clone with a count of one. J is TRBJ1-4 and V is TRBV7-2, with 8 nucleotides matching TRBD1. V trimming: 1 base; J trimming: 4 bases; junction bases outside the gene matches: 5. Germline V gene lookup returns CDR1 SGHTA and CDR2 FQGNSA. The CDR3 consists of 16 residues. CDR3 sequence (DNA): TGTGCCAGCAGCTTAGGATCACAGGGGGTTAATGAAAAACTGTTTTTT. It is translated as CASSLGSQGVNEKLFF.

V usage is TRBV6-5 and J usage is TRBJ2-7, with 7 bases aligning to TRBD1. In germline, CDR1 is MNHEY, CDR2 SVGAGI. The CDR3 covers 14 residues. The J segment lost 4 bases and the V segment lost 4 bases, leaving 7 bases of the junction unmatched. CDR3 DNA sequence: TGTGCCAGCAGTTCGACAGGGAGAACATACGAGCAGTACTTC. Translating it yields CASSSTGRTYEQYF.

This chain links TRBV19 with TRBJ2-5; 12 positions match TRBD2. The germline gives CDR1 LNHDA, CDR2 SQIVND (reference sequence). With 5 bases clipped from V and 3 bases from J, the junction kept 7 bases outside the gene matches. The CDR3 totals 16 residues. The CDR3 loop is CASSVGLAGGEETQYF. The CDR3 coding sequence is TGTGCCAGTAGTGTAGGCCTAGCGGGAGGGGAAGAGACCCAGTACTTC.

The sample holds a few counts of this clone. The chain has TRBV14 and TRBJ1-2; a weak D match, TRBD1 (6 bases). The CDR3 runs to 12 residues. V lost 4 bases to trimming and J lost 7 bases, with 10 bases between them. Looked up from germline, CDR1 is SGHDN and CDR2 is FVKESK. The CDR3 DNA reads TGTGCCAGCAGCCCGGGGGGGGCTGGCTACACCTTC. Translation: CASSPGGAGYTF.

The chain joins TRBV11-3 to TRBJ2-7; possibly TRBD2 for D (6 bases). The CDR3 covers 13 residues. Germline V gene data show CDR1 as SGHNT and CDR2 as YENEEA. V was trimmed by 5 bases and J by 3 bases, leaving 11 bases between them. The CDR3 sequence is CASSPGTYYEQYF. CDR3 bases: TGTGCCAGCAGCCCCGGGACTTACTACGAGCAGTACTTC.

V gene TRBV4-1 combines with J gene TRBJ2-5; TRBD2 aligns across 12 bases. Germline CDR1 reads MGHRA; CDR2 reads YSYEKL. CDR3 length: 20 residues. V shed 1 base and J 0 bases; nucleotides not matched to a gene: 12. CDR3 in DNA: TGCGCCAGCAGCCAAGCCCGTGGGCTAGCGGGGGGGAGCGACCAAGAGACCCAGTACTTC. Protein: CASSQARGLAGGSDQETQYF.